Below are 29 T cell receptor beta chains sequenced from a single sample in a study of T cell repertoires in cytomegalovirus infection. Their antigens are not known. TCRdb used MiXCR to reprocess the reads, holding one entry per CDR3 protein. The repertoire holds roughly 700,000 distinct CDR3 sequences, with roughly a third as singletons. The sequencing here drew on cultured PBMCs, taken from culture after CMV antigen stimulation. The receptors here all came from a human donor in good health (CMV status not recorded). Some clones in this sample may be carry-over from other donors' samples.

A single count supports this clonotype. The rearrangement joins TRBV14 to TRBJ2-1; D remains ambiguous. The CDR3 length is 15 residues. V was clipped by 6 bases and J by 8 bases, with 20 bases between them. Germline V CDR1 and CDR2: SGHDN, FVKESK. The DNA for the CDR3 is TGTGCCAGCAGTCCAAGACGTCCCGCCGGAGATGAGCAGTTCTTC. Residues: CASSPRRPAGDEQFF.

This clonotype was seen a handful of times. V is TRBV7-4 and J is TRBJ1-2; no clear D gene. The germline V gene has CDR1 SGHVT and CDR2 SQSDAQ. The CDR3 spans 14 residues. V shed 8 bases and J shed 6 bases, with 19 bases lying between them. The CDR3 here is CASSLIAGRNGYTF. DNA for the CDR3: TGTGCCAGCTCCCTAATAGCGGGAAGAAATGGCTACACCTTC.

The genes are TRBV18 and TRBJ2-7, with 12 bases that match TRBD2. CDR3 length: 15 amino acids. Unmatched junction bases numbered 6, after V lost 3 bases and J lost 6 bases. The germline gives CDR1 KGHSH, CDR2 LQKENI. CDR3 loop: CASSPGLAGRPEQYF. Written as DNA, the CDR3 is TGTGCCAGCTCACCTGGACTAGCGGGGAGACCCGAGCAGTACTTC.

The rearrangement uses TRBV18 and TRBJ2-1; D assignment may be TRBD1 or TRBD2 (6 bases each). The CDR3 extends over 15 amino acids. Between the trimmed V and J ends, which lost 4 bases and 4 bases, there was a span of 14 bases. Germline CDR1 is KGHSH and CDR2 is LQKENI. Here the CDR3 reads CASSLYGGQYNEQFF. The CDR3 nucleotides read TGTGCCAGCTCACTCTACGGGGGACAATACAATGAGCAGTTCTTC.

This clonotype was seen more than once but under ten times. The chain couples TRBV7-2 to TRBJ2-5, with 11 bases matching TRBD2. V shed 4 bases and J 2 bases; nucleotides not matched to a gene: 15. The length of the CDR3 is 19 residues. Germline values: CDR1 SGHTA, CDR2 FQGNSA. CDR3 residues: CASSSPFAGTSGLQETQYF. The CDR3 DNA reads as TGTGCCAGCAGCTCACCATTCGCCGGGACTAGCGGCCTTCAAGAGACCCAGTACTTC.

In DNA form, the CDR3 reads TGTGCCAGCAGTCAGCGGGGTTGGTGGGATAGTGAGCAGTTCTTC. It codes for CASSQRGWWDSEQFF. The rearrangement joins TRBV6-1 to TRBJ2-1; 7 nucleotides agree with TRBD2. Germline assignment: CDR1 MNHNS and CDR2 SASEGT. The CDR3 totals 15 residues. Trimming at V came to 5 bases and at J to 9 bases, leaving 13 bases not matched to a gene.

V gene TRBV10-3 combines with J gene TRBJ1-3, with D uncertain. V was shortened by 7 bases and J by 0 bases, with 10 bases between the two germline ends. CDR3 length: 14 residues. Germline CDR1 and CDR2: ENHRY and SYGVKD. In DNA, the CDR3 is TGTGCCATCACGGCAGGCGGCTCTGGAAACACCATATATTTT. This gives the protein CAITAGGSGNTIYF.

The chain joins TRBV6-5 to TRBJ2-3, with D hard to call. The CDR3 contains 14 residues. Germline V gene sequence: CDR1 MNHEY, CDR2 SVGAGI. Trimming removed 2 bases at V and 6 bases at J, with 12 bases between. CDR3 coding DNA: TGTGCCAGCAGTTACGGGTTAGCTCGGGATACGCAGTATTTT. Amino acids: CASSYGLARDTQYF.

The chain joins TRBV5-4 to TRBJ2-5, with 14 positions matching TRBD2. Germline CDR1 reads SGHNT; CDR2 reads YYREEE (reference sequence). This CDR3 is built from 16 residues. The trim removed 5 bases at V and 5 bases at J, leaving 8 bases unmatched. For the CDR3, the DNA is TGTGCCAGCAGAATGGGACTAGCGGGAGCTCAGGAGACCCAGTACTTC. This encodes CASRMGLAGAQETQYF.

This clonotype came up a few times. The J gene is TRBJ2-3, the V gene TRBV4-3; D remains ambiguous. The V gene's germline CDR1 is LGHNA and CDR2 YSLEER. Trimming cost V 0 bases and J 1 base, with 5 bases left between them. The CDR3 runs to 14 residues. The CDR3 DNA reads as TGCGCCAGCAGCCAAGATCTTCGCACAGATACGCAGTATTTT. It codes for CASSQDLRTDTQYF.

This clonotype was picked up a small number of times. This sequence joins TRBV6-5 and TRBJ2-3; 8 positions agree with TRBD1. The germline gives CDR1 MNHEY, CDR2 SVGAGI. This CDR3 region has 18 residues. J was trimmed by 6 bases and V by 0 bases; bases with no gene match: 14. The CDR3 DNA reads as TGTGCCAGCAGTTACTCGAGTCCAGGGGGCTCAGGGGGGGATACGCAGTATTTT. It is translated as CASSYSSPGGSGGDTQYF.

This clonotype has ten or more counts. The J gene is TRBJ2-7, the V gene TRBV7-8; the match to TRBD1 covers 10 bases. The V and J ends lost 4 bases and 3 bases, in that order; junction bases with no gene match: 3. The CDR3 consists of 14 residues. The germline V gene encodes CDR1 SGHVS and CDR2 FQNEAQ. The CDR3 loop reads CASSWDRGYYEQYF. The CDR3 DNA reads TGTGCCAGCAGCTGGGACAGGGGATACTACGAGCAGTACTTC.

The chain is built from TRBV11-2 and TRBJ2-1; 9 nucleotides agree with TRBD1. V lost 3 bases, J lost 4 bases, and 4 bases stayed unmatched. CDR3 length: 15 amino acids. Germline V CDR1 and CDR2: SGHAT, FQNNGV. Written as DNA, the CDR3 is TGTGCCAGCAGCTTCGGACAGGGGCTTTACAATGAGCAGTTCTTC. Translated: CASSFGQGLYNEQFF.

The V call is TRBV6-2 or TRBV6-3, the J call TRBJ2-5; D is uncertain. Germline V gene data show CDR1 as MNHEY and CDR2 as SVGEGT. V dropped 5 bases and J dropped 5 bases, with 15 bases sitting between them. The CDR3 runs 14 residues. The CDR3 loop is CASSPTTSAETQYF. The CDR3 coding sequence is TGTGCCAGCAGTCCAACGACCTCCGCGGAGACCCAGTACTTC.

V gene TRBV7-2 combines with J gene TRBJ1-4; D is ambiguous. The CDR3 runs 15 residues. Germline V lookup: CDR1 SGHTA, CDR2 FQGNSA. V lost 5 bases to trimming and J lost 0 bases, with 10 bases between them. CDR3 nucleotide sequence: TGTGCCAGCAGCGCCTACATCACAACTAATGAAAAACTGTTTTTT. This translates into CASSAYITTNEKLFF.

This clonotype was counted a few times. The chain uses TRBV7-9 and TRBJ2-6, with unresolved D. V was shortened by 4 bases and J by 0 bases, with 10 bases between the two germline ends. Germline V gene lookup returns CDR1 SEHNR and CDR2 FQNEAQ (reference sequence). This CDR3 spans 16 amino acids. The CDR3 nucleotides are TGTGCCAGCAGCTCGATTATTACCTCTGGGGCCAACGTCCTGACTTTC. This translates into CASSSIITSGANVLTF. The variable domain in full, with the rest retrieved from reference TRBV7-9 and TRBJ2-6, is DTGVSQNPRHKITKRGQNVTFRCDPISEHNRLYWYRQTLGQGPEFLTYFQNEAQLEKSRLLSDRFSAERPKGSFSTLEIQRTEQGDSAMYLCASSSIITSGANVLTFGAGSRLTVL.

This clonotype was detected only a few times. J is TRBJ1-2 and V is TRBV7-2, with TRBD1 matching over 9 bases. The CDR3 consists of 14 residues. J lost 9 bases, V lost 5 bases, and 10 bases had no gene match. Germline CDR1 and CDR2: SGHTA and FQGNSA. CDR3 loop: CASSPDRGRVSYTF. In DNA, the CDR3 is TGTGCCAGCAGCCCAGACAGGGGGAGGGTGAGCTACACCTTC.

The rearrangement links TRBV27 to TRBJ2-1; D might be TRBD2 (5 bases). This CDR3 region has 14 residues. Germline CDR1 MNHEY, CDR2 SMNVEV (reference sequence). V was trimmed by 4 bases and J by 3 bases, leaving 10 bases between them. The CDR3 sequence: CASSSSGFYNEQFF. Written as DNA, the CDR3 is TGTGCCAGCAGTTCCAGCGGATTCTACAATGAGCAGTTCTTC.

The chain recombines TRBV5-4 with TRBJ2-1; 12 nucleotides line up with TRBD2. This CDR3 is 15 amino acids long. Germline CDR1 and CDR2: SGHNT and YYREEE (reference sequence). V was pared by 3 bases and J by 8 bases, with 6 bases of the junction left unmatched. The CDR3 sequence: CASSSTSGGQDEQFF. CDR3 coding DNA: TGTGCCAGCAGCTCCACTAGCGGGGGGCAGGATGAGCAGTTCTTC.

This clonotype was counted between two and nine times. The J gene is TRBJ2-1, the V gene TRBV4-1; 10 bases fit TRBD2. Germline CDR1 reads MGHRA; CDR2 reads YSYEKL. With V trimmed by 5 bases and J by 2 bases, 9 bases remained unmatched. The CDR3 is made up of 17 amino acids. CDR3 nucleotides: TGCGCCAGCAGCAGACCAATAGCGGGAGGAACCTACAATGAGCAGTTCTTC. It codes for CASSRPIAGGTYNEQFF.

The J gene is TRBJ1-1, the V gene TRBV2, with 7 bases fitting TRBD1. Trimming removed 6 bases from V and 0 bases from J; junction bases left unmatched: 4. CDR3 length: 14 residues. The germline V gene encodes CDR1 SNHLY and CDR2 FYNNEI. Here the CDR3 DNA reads TGTGCCAGCAGGCACAGGGGAATGAACACTGAAGCTTTCTTT. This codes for CASRHRGMNTEAFF.

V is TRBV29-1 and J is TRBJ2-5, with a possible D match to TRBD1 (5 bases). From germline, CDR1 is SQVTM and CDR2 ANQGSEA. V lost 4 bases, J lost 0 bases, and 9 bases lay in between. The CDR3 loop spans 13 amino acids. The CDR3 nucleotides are TGCAGCGTTGGACAGCAGTACCAAGAGACCCAGTACTTC. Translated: CSVGQQYQETQYF.

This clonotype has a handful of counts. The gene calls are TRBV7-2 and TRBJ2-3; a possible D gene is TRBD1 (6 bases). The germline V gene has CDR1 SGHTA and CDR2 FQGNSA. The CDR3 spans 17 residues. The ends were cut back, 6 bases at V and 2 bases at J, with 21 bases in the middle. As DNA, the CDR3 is TGTGCCAGCAGTTTAAGATTTACAGGGAAACTCACAGATACGCAGTATTTT. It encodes CASSLRFTGKLTDTQYF.

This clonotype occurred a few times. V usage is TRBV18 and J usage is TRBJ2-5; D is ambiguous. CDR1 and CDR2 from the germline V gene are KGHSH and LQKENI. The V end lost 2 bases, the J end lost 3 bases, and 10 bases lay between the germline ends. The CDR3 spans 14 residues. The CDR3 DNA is TGTGCCAGCTCACCAGCTCGAAGGGAAGAGACCCAGTACTTC. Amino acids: CASSPARREETQYF.

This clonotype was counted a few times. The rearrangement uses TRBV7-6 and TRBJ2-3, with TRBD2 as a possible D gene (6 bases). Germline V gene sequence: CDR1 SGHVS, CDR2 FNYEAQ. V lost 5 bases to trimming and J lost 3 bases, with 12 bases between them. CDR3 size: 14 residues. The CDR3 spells CASSPEAGTDTQYF. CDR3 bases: TGTGCCAGCAGCCCCGAGGCGGGAACAGATACGCAGTATTTT.

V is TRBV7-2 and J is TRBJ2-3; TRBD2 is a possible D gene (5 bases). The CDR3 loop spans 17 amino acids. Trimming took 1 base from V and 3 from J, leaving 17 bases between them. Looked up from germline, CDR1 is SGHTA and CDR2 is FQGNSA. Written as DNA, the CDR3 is TGTGCCAGCAGCTTAGGGGTCGGACGGGGAGCGACAGATACGCAGTATTTT. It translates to CASSLGVGRGATDTQYF.

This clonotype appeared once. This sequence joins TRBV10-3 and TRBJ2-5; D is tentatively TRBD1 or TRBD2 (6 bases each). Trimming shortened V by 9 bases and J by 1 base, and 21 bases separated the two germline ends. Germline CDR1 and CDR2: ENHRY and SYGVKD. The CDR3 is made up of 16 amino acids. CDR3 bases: TGTGCCATAAGAGGGGAGTCGGGGGCGAGCCAAGAGACCCAGTACTTC. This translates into CAIRGESGASQETQYF.

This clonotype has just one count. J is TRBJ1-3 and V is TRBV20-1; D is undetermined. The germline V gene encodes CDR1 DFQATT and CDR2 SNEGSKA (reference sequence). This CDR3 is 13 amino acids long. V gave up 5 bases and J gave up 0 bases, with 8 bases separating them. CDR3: CSAQDISGNTIYF. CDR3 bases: TGCAGTGCTCAGGATATCTCTGGAAACACCATATATTTT.

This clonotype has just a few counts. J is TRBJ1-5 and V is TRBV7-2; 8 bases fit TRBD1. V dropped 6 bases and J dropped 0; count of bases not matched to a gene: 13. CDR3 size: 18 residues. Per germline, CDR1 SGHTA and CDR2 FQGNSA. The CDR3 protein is CASSYRGKTGDSNQPQHF. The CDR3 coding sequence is TGTGCCAGCAGTTACAGGGGGAAAACAGGGGATAGCAATCAGCCCCAGCATTTT. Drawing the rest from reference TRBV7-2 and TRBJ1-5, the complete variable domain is GAGVSQSPSNKVTEKGKDVELRCDPISGHTALYWYRQSLGQGLEFLIYFQGNSAPDKSGLPSDRFSAERTGGSVSTLTIQRTQQEDSAVYLCASSYRGKTGDSNQPQHFGDGTRLSIL.